This is a list of T cell receptor beta chains from one sample in a study of graft-versus-host responses after intestinal transplantation. Their antigens remain unidentified. Profiling relied on immunoSEQ multiplex PCR, and the TCRdb table lists in-frame clones only, not all of them. Of under 150,000 clones listed, approximately 95% are singletons. Material: unstimulated CD8+ T cells sorted from spleen or lymph node cells, obtained before intestinal transplant. Receptors were obtained from a human donor who received an intestinal transplant. CDR3s include the opening cysteine and the closing phenylalanine or tryptophan. A D gene is named only where the DNA matches it firmly. Rows may omit the clone size; those that give it use once, few, many or a size class.

j_call: TRBJ1-1
clone_size: .
d_call: .
v_call: TRBV11-2
cdr3_nt: TGTGCCAGCAGCTTAGCGGAACCCCTAACTGAAGCTTTCTTT
cdr3_aa: CASSLAEPLTEAFF

j_call: TRBJ2-5
clone_size: .
d_call: .
v_call: TRBV7-9
cdr3_nt: TGTGCCAGCAGCTCCCGAACGGGTTGGGAGACCCAGTACTTC
cdr3_aa: CASSSRTGWETQYF

j_call: TRBJ2-7
clone_size: .
d_call: .
v_call: TRBV4-3
cdr3_nt: TGCGCCAGCAGCCAAGATGGGAGTGGGCCCTACGAGCAGTACTTC
cdr3_aa: CASSQDGSGPYEQYF

j_call: TRBJ1-2
clone_size: .
d_call: .
v_call: TRBV29-1
cdr3_nt: TGCAGCGTTGAAGATTCAACGTCTAGCTATGGCTACACCTTC
cdr3_aa: CSVEDSTSSYGYTF

j_call: TRBJ1-2
clone_size: .
d_call: .
v_call: TRBV21-1
cdr3_nt: TGTGCCAGCACCGTGGGACAGGAGTCCTATGGCTACACCTTC
cdr3_aa: CASTVGQESYGYTF

j_call: TRBJ2-1
clone_size: .
d_call: .
v_call: TRBV11-2
cdr3_nt: TGTGCCAGCAGCTACAATGAGCAGTTCTTC
cdr3_aa: CASSYNEQFF

j_call: TRBJ2-5
clone_size: .
d_call: .
v_call: TRBV4-1
cdr3_nt: TGCGCCAGCAGCCAAGGCAGGTTCGGCGTAGAGACCCAGTACTTC
cdr3_aa: CASSQGRFGVETQYF

j_call: TRBJ2-1
clone_size: .
d_call: .
v_call: TRBV7-8
cdr3_nt: TGTGCCAGCAGCTTTTCGTCAGGGGTCTTTAACAATGAGCAGTTCTTC
cdr3_aa: CASSFSSGVFNNEQFF

j_call: TRBJ2-7
clone_size: .
d_call: TRBD2
v_call: TRBV6-6
cdr3_nt: TGTGCCAGCAGTCGACTAGCGGCGTCCTACGAGCAGTACTTC
cdr3_aa: CASSRLAASYEQYF

j_call: TRBJ2-1
clone_size: once
d_call: .
v_call: TRBV19
cdr3_nt: TGTGCCAGTAGTATGATTGGGCTGGGATCGGATGAGCAGTTCTTC
cdr3_aa: CASSMIGLGSDEQFF

j_call: TRBJ1-5
clone_size: once
d_call: TRBD1
v_call: TRBV19
cdr3_nt: TGTGCCAGTAGTAATGCTAGACAGGGAAGCAATCAGCCCCAGCATTTT
cdr3_aa: CASSNARQGSNQPQHF

j_call: TRBJ2-3
clone_size: .
d_call: TRBD2
v_call: TRBV4-1
cdr3_nt: TGCGCCAGCAGCCAAGTCGCCGGGACTAGCGGGAGGCAAGATACGCAGTATTTT
cdr3_aa: CASSQVAGTSGRQDTQYF

j_call: TRBJ2-7
clone_size: .
d_call: TRBD2
v_call: TRBV7-3
cdr3_nt: TGTGCCAGCAGCTTCGGGGCGGGAGGTGCCTACGAGCAGTACTTC
cdr3_aa: CASSFGAGGAYEQYF

j_call: TRBJ2-5
clone_size: .
d_call: TRBD2
v_call: TRBV9
cdr3_nt: TGTGCCAGCAGCGACGGGGGAGGGGATGGAGAGACCCAGTACTTC
cdr3_aa: CASSDGGGDGETQYF

j_call: TRBJ1-5
clone_size: .
d_call: .
v_call: TRBV5-1
cdr3_nt: TGCGCCAGCAGCCCGGGGACTGGGGCCGATAGCAATCAGCCCCAGCATTTT
cdr3_aa: CASSPGTGADSNQPQHF

j_call: TRBJ2-2
clone_size: .
d_call: TRBD1
v_call: TRBV4-1
cdr3_nt: TGCGCCAGCAGCCTGGACAGGGCCGGCGGGGAGCTGTTTTTT
cdr3_aa: CASSLDRAGGELFF

j_call: TRBJ2-1
clone_size: .
d_call: .
v_call: TRBV28
cdr3_nt: TGTGCCAGCAGTTTTGCCCGAGTTCTCCAGTTCTTC
cdr3_aa: CASSFARVLQFF

j_call: TRBJ1-5
clone_size: .
d_call: .
v_call: TRBV27
cdr3_nt: TGTGCCAGCGGAGGGGATCAGCCCCAGCATTTT
cdr3_aa: CASGGDQPQHF

j_call: TRBJ2-7
clone_size: .
d_call: TRBD1
v_call: TRBV27
cdr3_nt: TGTGCCAGCAGTTTTTTCTGGACAGGTCCCCACGAGCAGTACTTC
cdr3_aa: CASSFFWTGPHEQYF

j_call: TRBJ1-2
clone_size: .
d_call: .
v_call: TRBV10-3
cdr3_nt: TGTGCCATCAGTGAGCCGACCCTACAGTGGGAGAACTATGGCTACACCTTC
cdr3_aa: CAISEPTLQWENYGYTF

j_call: TRBJ2-1
clone_size: once
d_call: TRBD2
v_call: TRBV27
cdr3_nt: TGTGCCAGCAGTCCCTTCGCGGGAGGAAACTACAATGAGCAGTTCTTC
cdr3_aa: CASSPFAGGNYNEQFF

j_call: TRBJ1-4
clone_size: .
d_call: .
v_call: TRBV28
cdr3_nt: TGTGCCAGCAGTTTCCGCATTAATGAAAAACTGTTTTTT
cdr3_aa: CASSFRINEKLFF

j_call: TRBJ2-5
clone_size: .
d_call: TRBD2
v_call: TRBV27
cdr3_nt: TGTGCCAGCAGTAAGGGACTAGGAAGGAACGAGGAGACCCAGTACTTC
cdr3_aa: CASSKGLGRNEETQYF

j_call: TRBJ1-5
clone_size: once
d_call: .
v_call: TRBV19
cdr3_nt: TGTGCCAGTAGTCGGGGGGCAGCAAGTCAGCCCCAGCATTTT
cdr3_aa: CASSRGAASQPQHF

j_call: TRBJ1-1
clone_size: .
d_call: TRBD1
v_call: TRBV6-5
cdr3_nt: TGTGCCAGCAGTTACGGGACAGGGGGCGATGGAGAAGCTTTCTTT
cdr3_aa: CASSYGTGGDGEAFF

j_call: TRBJ2-1
clone_size: .
d_call: .
v_call: TRBV19
cdr3_nt: TGTGCCACCCGCCGGGGCAGGGCCTACAATGAGCAGTTCTTC
cdr3_aa: CATRRGRAYNEQFF

j_call: TRBJ1-3
clone_size: .
d_call: .
v_call: TRBV29-1
cdr3_nt: TGCAGCGTTGTCTGGAGATCTGGAAACACCATATATTTT
cdr3_aa: CSVVWRSGNTIYF

j_call: TRBJ2-7
clone_size: .
d_call: TRBD1
v_call: TRBV9
cdr3_nt: TGTGCCAGCAGCCCTGGGGACAGCCACTGCGAGCAGTACTTC
cdr3_aa: CASSPGDSHCEQYF

j_call: TRBJ1-6
clone_size: .
d_call: TRBD1
v_call: TRBV27
cdr3_nt: TGTGCCAGCAGTTTTTTAGGACAGGGGGCTAGTTCACCCCTCCACTTT
cdr3_aa: CASSFLGQGASSPLHF

j_call: TRBJ1-2
clone_size: .
d_call: .
v_call: TRBV6-1
cdr3_nt: TGTGCCAGCAGTGAGGTCGTGGACAGTGGCTTCTATGGCTACACCTTC
cdr3_aa: CASSEVVDSGFYGYTF

j_call: TRBJ2-1
clone_size: .
d_call: .
v_call: TRBV4-3
cdr3_nt: TGCGCCAGCAGCCTCCGGGACGGCCTGTACAATGAGCAGTTCTTC
cdr3_aa: CASSLRDGLYNEQFF

j_call: TRBJ1-2
clone_size: .
d_call: .
v_call: TRBV28
cdr3_nt: TGTGCCAGCAGTTCCGCCCTACAGAATTCCTATGGCTACACCTTC
cdr3_aa: CASSSALQNSYGYTF

j_call: TRBJ2-2
clone_size: .
d_call: .
v_call: TRBV27
cdr3_nt: TGTGCCAGCAGTTTATCGGGCATGCAGGGGCACACCGGGGAGCTGTTTTTT
cdr3_aa: CASSLSGMQGHTGELFF

j_call: TRBJ2-7
clone_size: .
d_call: TRBD1
v_call: TRBV7-6
cdr3_nt: TGTGCCAGCAGCTTAGGGACAGGGGCAACCTACGAGCAGTACTTC
cdr3_aa: CASSLGTGATYEQYF

j_call: TRBJ2-7
clone_size: .
d_call: .
v_call: TRBV27
cdr3_nt: TGTGCCAGCAGTTTACCGGGCTACGAGCAGTACTTC
cdr3_aa: CASSLPGYEQYF

j_call: TRBJ1-4
clone_size: once
d_call: TRBD1
v_call: TRBV9
cdr3_nt: TGTGCCAGTGGCGACAGGGTAGATAATGAAAAACTGTTTTTT
cdr3_aa: CASGDRVDNEKLFF

j_call: TRBJ2-7
clone_size: .
d_call: .
v_call: TRBV9
cdr3_nt: TGTGCCAGCAGCCCGCTGAGGGGCGACAGTACGTTGGAGCAGTACTTC
cdr3_aa: CASSPLRGDSTLEQYF

j_call: TRBJ1-3
clone_size: .
d_call: TRBD1
v_call: TRBV28
cdr3_nt: TGTGCCAGCAGTTCGACAGGGACTGGAAACACCATATATTTT
cdr3_aa: CASSSTGTGNTIYF

j_call: TRBJ2-7
clone_size: .
d_call: .
v_call: TRBV5-6
cdr3_nt: TGTGCCAGCAGCGCTACAGGGTTTACCTACGAGCAGTACTTC
cdr3_aa: CASSATGFTYEQYF

j_call: TRBJ2-7
clone_size: .
d_call: .
v_call: TRBV4-2
cdr3_nt: TGTGCCAGCAGCCAAGGGCTAGGCTCCTACGAGCAGTACTTC
cdr3_aa: CASSQGLGSYEQYF

j_call: TRBJ2-7
clone_size: .
d_call: TRBD1
v_call: TRBV28
cdr3_nt: TGTGCCAGCAGTGGGGGACAGGGAATCTACGAGCAGTACTTC
cdr3_aa: CASSGGQGIYEQYF

j_call: TRBJ1-2
clone_size: once
d_call: .
v_call: TRBV7-4
cdr3_nt: TGTGCCAGCAGCTTCCGGGACGGAAATTTCTATGGCTACACCTTC
cdr3_aa: CASSFRDGNFYGYTF

j_call: TRBJ1-1
clone_size: .
d_call: TRBD1
v_call: TRBV9
cdr3_nt: TGTGCCAGCAGCGCTCCGACAGGGAGGGACACTGAAGCTTTCTTT
cdr3_aa: CASSAPTGRDTEAFF

j_call: TRBJ2-6
clone_size: .
d_call: .
v_call: TRBV28
cdr3_nt: TGTGCCACCACCACGTTAGGGGCCAACGTCCTGACTTTC
cdr3_aa: CATTTLGANVLTF

j_call: TRBJ1-4
clone_size: .
d_call: .
v_call: TRBV7-8
cdr3_nt: TGTGCCAGCAGCTTAGGTGTGGAAAAACTGTTTTTT
cdr3_aa: CASSLGVEKLFF

j_call: TRBJ2-1
clone_size: .
d_call: .
v_call: TRBV18
cdr3_nt: TGTGCCAGCTCCCTATCTACCGGGGGCTACAATGAGCAGTTCTTC
cdr3_aa: CASSLSTGGYNEQFF

j_call: TRBJ2-3
clone_size: .
d_call: TRBD2
v_call: TRBV11-1
cdr3_nt: TGTGCCAGCAGCGTAGCGGGAGGGGGAGATACGCAGTATTTT
cdr3_aa: CASSVAGGGDTQYF

j_call: TRBJ2-7
clone_size: .
d_call: .
v_call: TRBV5-6
cdr3_nt: TGTGCCAGCAGTGACAGGTTATCCTACGAGCAGTACTTC
cdr3_aa: CASSDRLSYEQYF